A selection of T cell receptor beta chains follows, all from one sample in a study of blood T cell repertoires in COVID-19. Some clones are missing from TCRdb's copy, which holds only in-frame ones; the method was immunoSEQ multiplex PCR. This sample has roughly 170,000 clones, with roughly 86% found just once. The sample taken for sequencing was peripheral blood. Receptor source: a middle-aged man with active or convalescent COVID-19. Both conserved end residues are part of each CDR3. The D gene is left open where the match is weak. For some rows the clone size is stated as once, few or many, or as a class when expanded; others skip it.

D: -; V: TRBV30; size: -; J: TRBJ1-6; CDR3: CAWSVHGDSPLHF; DNA: TGTGCCTGGAGTGTACATGGAGACTCACCCCTCCACTTT
D: -; V: TRBV5-1; size: once; J: TRBJ1-2; CDR3: CASSLTVPNYGYTF; DNA: TGCGCCAGCAGCTTGACGGTTCCTAACTATGGCTACACCTTC
D: TRBD1; V: TRBV28; size: -; J: TRBJ2-2; CDR3: CASSFGGQGFSGELFF; DNA: TGTGCCAGCAGTTTTGGGGGACAGGGTTTCTCCGGGGAGCTGTTTTTT
D: -; V: TRBV7-8; size: -; J: TRBJ1-1; CDR3: CASSLVEETEAFF; DNA: TGTGCCAGCAGCTTAGTGGAGGAGACTGAAGCTTTCTTT
D: -; V: TRBV19; size: -; J: TRBJ1-2; CDR3: CASNLEGAGLRGYTF; DNA: TGTGCCAGTAACCTCGAGGGAGCAGGCCTTCGAGGCTACACCTTC
D: -; V: TRBV12-3/TRBV12-4; size: -; J: TRBJ1-1; CDR3: CASTRREATEAFF; DNA: TGTGCCAGCACCCGCCGAGAGGCAACTGAAGCTTTCTTT
D: TRBD2; V: TRBV7-3; size: -; J: TRBJ2-3; CDR3: CASSNSGTSADTQYF; DNA: TGTGCCAGCAGCAATTCCGGGACTAGCGCAGATACGCAGTATTTT
D: -; V: TRBV2; size: -; J: TRBJ2-3; CDR3: CASSEAGSTDTQYF; DNA: TGTGCCAGCAGTGAGGCCGGGAGCACAGATACGCAGTATTTT
D: -; V: TRBV13; size: once; J: TRBJ2-5; CDR3: CASSLGKQGEETQYF; DNA: TGTGCCAGCAGCTTGGGGAAACAGGGAGAGGAGACCCAGTACTTC
D: TRBD1; V: TRBV19; size: -; J: TRBJ2-7; CDR3: CASSLDRAYEQYF; DNA: TGTGCCAGTTCCTTGGACAGGGCCTACGAGCAGTACTTC
D: TRBD1; V: TRBV6-1; size: once; J: TRBJ1-5; CDR3: CASSDDRGFSNQPQHF; DNA: TGTGCCAGCAGTGATGACAGGGGATTTAGCAATCAGCCCCAGCATTTT
D: TRBD1; V: TRBV29-1; size: few; J: TRBJ1-1; CDR3: CSVGTGATNTEAFF; DNA: TGCAGCGTCGGGACAGGGGCTACGAACACTGAAGCTTTCTTT
D: TRBD2; V: TRBV7-3; size: -; J: TRBJ2-5; CDR3: CASSLLGGGQETQYF; DNA: TGTGCCAGCAGCTTACTTGGCGGGGGTCAAGAGACCCAGTACTTC
D: -; V: TRBV6-5; size: -; J: TRBJ1-5; CDR3: CASREGRRQPQHF; DNA: TGTGCCAGCAGAGAGGGTAGGCGCCAGCCCCAGCATTTT
D: -; V: TRBV3-1/TRBV3-2; size: -; J: TRBJ2-5; CDR3: CASSQDGGGRSETQYF; DNA: TGTGCCAGCAGCCAAGATGGAGGGGGCCGTTCAGAGACCCAGTACTTC
D: -; V: TRBV12-3/TRBV12-4; size: -; J: TRBJ1-4; CDR3: CASSEGVGEKLFF; DNA: TGTGCCAGCTCAGAGGGGGTTGGGGAAAAACTGTTTTTT
D: TRBD1; V: TRBV4-1; size: -; J: TRBJ2-2; CDR3: CASSQKTTGGPTNTGELFF; DNA: TGCGCCAGCAGCCAAAAAACAACAGGGGGGCCAACGAACACCGGGGAGCTGTTTTTT
D: -; V: TRBV30; size: -; J: TRBJ2-5; CDR3: CAWRGGGKETQYF; DNA: TGTGCCTGGAGAGGAGGGGGCAAAGAGACCCAGTACTTC
D: TRBD1; V: TRBV6-5; size: -; J: TRBJ1-2; CDR3: CASTLTGNGYTF; DNA: TGTGCCAGCACTCTGACAGGGAATGGCTACACCTTC
D: TRBD1; V: TRBV9; size: -; J: TRBJ1-6; CDR3: CASSVSGDRGISYNSPLHF; DNA: TGTGCCAGCAGCGTAAGCGGGGACAGGGGGATCTCCTATAATTCACCCCTCCACTTT
D: -; V: TRBV6-5; size: -; J: TRBJ1-3; CDR3: CATYRASGNTIYF; DNA: TGTGCCACCTACAGGGCTTCTGGAAACACCATATATTTT
D: TRBD1; V: TRBV9; size: -; J: TRBJ2-2; CDR3: CASSATIPGRGITTGELFF; DNA: TGTGCCAGCAGCGCAACCATCCCGGGCAGGGGGATTACAACCGGGGAGCTGTTTTTT
D: -; V: TRBV6-5; size: -; J: TRBJ1-4; CDR3: CASRYGGEGEKLFF; DNA: TGTGCCAGCAGATACGGAGGGGAGGGCGAAAAACTGTTTTTT
D: -; V: TRBV28; size: -; J: TRBJ1-2; CDR3: CASSSGDYGYTF; DNA: TGTGCCAGCAGTTCGGGGGACTATGGCTACACCTTC
D: TRBD1; V: TRBV6-5; size: -; J: TRBJ1-4; CDR3: CASSTQGWSEKLFF; DNA: TGTGCCAGCAGTACACAGGGGTGGAGTGAAAAACTGTTTTTT
D: -; V: TRBV30; size: -; J: TRBJ1-5; CDR3: CAWDKGNQPQHF; DNA: TGTGCCTGGGATAAGGGGAATCAGCCCCAGCATTTT
D: -; V: TRBV6-1; size: -; J: TRBJ1-1; CDR3: CASSEPTGNTEAFF; DNA: TGTGCCAGCAGTGAACCGACAGGGAACACTGAAGCTTTCTTT
D: TRBD1; V: TRBV7-2; size: -; J: TRBJ1-5; CDR3: CASSPRGRGLLNQPQHF; DNA: TGTGCCAGCAGCCCAAGGGGTAGGGGGCTTCTGAATCAGCCCCAGCATTTT
D: -; V: TRBV6-2/TRBV6-3; size: -; J: TRBJ1-5; CDR3: CASSYLRGSHQPQHF; DNA: TGTGCCAGCAGTTACCTCAGGGGTTCCCATCAGCCCCAGCATTTT
D: -; V: TRBV28; size: -; J: TRBJ1-1; CDR3: CASSPRGGGYTEAFF; DNA: TGTGCCAGCAGTCCGCGTGGGGGGGGGTACACTGAAGCTTTCTTT
D: -; V: TRBV6-2/TRBV6-3; size: -; J: TRBJ2-5; CDR3: CASSYPLTSIEKTQYF; DNA: TGTGCCAGCAGTTACCCCCTTACTAGCATCGAAAAGACCCAGTACTTC
D: -; V: TRBV6-2/TRBV6-3; size: few; J: TRBJ1-1; CDR3: CASSWGTGNTEAFF; DNA: TGTGCCAGCAGTTGGGGCACCGGGAACACTGAAGCTTTCTTT
D: -; V: TRBV27; size: once; J: TRBJ1-1; CDR3: CASSLRGAPTEAFF; DNA: TGTGCCAGCAGTTTACGGGGGGCCCCGACTGAAGCTTTCTTT
D: -; V: TRBV4-3; size: -; J: TRBJ1-3; CDR3: CASSQDSTGSGNTIYF; DNA: TGCGCCAGCAGCCAAGATTCCACGGGGTCTGGAAACACCATATATTTT
D: TRBD2; V: TRBV5-1; size: -; J: TRBJ2-1; CDR3: CASSLVALAGGIGEQFF; DNA: TGCGCCAGCAGCTTGGTTGCACTAGCGGGGGGGATAGGTGAGCAGTTCTTC
D: -; V: TRBV30; size: -; J: TRBJ2-3; CDR3: CAWSVPGQLLNTQYF; DNA: TGTGCCTGGAGTGTCCCCGGACAGCTGCTGAATACGCAGTATTTT
D: TRBD2; V: TRBV6-5; size: -; J: TRBJ2-1; CDR3: CASSPGLAGDNEQFF; DNA: TGTGCCAGCAGTCCCGGACTAGCGGGCGACAATGAGCAGTTCTTC
D: -; V: TRBV5-1; size: -; J: TRBJ1-4; CDR3: CASSTGTPNEKLFF; DNA: TGCGCCAGCAGCACCGGGACTCCTAATGAAAAACTGTTTTTT
D: -; V: TRBV5-1; size: -; J: TRBJ2-7; CDR3: CASSLGGPTDEQYF; DNA: TGCGCCAGCAGCTTGGGGGGCCCTACAGACGAGCAGTACTTC
D: TRBD2; V: TRBV19; size: -; J: TRBJ2-2; CDR3: CASLASSGGRTGELFF; DNA: TGTGCCAGTTTAGCTTCTAGCGGGGGGAGGACCGGGGAGCTGTTTTTT
D: TRBD1; V: TRBV4-1; size: -; J: TRBJ1-5; CDR3: CASSQDARGPSNQPQHF; DNA: TGCGCCAGCAGCCAAGATGCGAGGGGGCCAAGTAATCAGCCCCAGCATTTT
D: -; V: TRBV6-4; size: -; J: TRBJ1-2; CDR3: CASSPSRDSNYGYTF; DNA: TGTGCCAGCAGTCCCTCTCGGGATTCTAACTATGGCTACACCTTC
D: -; V: TRBV21-1; size: few; J: TRBJ2-5; CDR3: CASSATGLRLQETQYF; DNA: TGTGCCAGCAGCGCGACAGGCCTCCGTCTTCAAGAGACCCAGTACTTC
D: -; V: TRBV5-6; size: -; J: TRBJ1-2; CDR3: CASNQAGWNGYTF; DNA: TGTGCCAGCAACCAAGCAGGGTGGAATGGCTACACCTTC
D: TRBD1; V: TRBV11-2; size: few; J: TRBJ1-1; CDR3: CASSVGQGVITEAFF; DNA: TGTGCCAGCAGCGTGGGACAGGGGGTAATCACTGAAGCTTTCTTT
D: TRBD2; V: TRBV5-4; size: -; J: TRBJ2-1; CDR3: CASSLFAGGLINEQFF; DNA: TGTGCCAGCAGCTTGTTTGCGGGGGGGTTAATCAATGAGCAGTTCTTC
D: -; V: TRBV6-7; size: -; J: TRBJ2-7; CDR3: CASSPRQPVYEQYF; DNA: TGTGCCAGCAGTCCTCGACAACCCGTCTACGAGCAGTACTTC
D: TRBD1; V: TRBV3-1/TRBV3-2; size: -; J: TRBJ1-5; CDR3: CASSRDSHSSQPQHF; DNA: TGTGCCAGCAGCCGGGACAGCCACAGCAGCCAGCCCCAGCATTTT
D: TRBD1; V: TRBV5-8; size: -; J: TRBJ1-3; CDR3: CASSLYRGGNTIYF; DNA: TGTGCCAGCAGCTTGTACAGGGGGGGAAACACCATATATTTT
D: -; V: TRBV4-1; size: -; J: TRBJ1-5; CDR3: CASSQDPPGYSNQPQHF; DNA: TGCGCCAGCAGCCAAGATCCCCCAGGCTATAGCAATCAGCCCCAGCATTTT
D: -; V: TRBV10-3; size: once; J: TRBJ2-1; CDR3: CAISPTGANSYNEQFF; DNA: TGTGCCATCAGTCCCACGGGAGCGAACTCCTACAATGAGCAGTTCTTC
D: -; V: TRBV6-5; size: -; J: TRBJ1-5; CDR3: CASSTHTGNQPQHF; DNA: TGTGCCAGCAGCACCCATACGGGCAATCAGCCCCAGCATTTT
D: TRBD2; V: TRBV7-3; size: few; J: TRBJ2-7; CDR3: CASSSPSWAGGLYEQYF; DNA: TGTGCCAGCAGCTCCCCCAGTTGGGCGGGGGGATTATACGAGCAGTACTTC
D: TRBD1; V: TRBV11-1; size: -; J: TRBJ2-3; CDR3: CASSSNVGQDRDTQYF; DNA: TGTGCCAGCAGCTCAAATGTGGGACAGGACAGAGATACGCAGTATTTT
D: TRBD1; V: TRBV11-2; size: -; J: TRBJ2-5; CDR3: CASSSSGQGLGTQYF; DNA: TGTGCCAGCAGCTCGAGTGGACAGGGGTTGGGGACCCAGTACTTC
D: -; V: TRBV3-1/TRBV3-2; size: -; J: TRBJ1-1; CDR3: CASSQDPRIRDTLAGFF; DNA: TGTGCCAGCAGCCAAGACCCCAGGATACGGGACACCCTAGCGGGTTTCTTT
D: TRBD2; V: TRBV10-2; size: -; J: TRBJ2-4; CDR3: CASRDSGGDIQYF; DNA: TGCGCCAGCAGGGACTCGGGGGGAGACATTCAGTACTTC